This TCR beta chain was identified in a study of cytomegalovirus exposure and HLA in healthy donors. The overall study: A preliminary data release comprised around 85 million unique TCRs obtained from HLA-typed donors.

The PCR contained 60 Vbeta and 13 Jbeta primers. Clones were read by immunoSEQ multiplex PCR, and TCRdb kept only the in-frame ones, dropping some. The sample holds roughly 75,000 clones, roughly 88% seen once. This clone was picked up a small number of times. Its antigen is still unknown. With 0 bases removed from V and 5 bases from J, the gap between germline ends came to 10 bases. Germline assignment: CDR1 LGHNA and CDR2 YSLEER. This CDR3 is built from 14 residues. Donors sampled were nominally healthy, though unrecorded immune exposures were likely. General observations from the study: Analysis was performed later, and it showed HLA-associated TCR beta chains to be more clonally expanded than equally common others. The investigators catalogued 164 TCR beta chains as cytomegalovirus-associated.

The chain joins TRBV4-3 to TRBJ2-5; D is uncertain. The sample was PBMCs. The clonotype was recovered from a man aged 70-80 years in good health and CMV-seropositive. The CDR3 DNA reads as TGCGCCAGCAGCCAAGATTGGGCCGGCGAGACCCAGTACTTC. Residues: CASSQDWAGETQYF.